This T cell receptor (beta chain) emerged from a study of blood T cell repertoires in COVID-19. Study-level information: Both acute and convalescent COVID-19 samples were obtained from the United States, Italy and Spain. In each case, the material was cDNA or gDNA derived from T cells, B-cell-depleted T cells, or PBMCs.

Germline V gives CDR1 LNHDA, CDR2 SQIVND (reference sequence). This CDR3 is built from 15 residues. V lost 4 bases and J lost 2; bases outside the gene matches: 6. Original data processing: Using reference gene primer amplification, nucleated cell counts were estimated. The protocol was immunoSEQ multiplex PCR, while the TCRdb copy is restricted to in-frame clones and leaves out a portion. The V and J calls and clone size come from that table; D and trimming were worked out from the DNA. The top ten clones hold roughly 7% of a sample with 300,000 to 350,000 clones, 90% of them seen once. Recruited during active infection, patients (from Seattle) were subsequently followed longitudinally.

The source of this sequence is a woman under 40 with COVID-19, enrolled during active disease. Input material: peripheral blood. The J gene is TRBJ1-2, the V gene TRBV19, with 8 bases identical to TRBD1. This CDR3 reads CASSSYRQGNYGYTF. CDR3 nucleotide sequence: TGTGCCAGTAGTAGTTACCGACAGGGGAACTATGGCTACACCTTC.